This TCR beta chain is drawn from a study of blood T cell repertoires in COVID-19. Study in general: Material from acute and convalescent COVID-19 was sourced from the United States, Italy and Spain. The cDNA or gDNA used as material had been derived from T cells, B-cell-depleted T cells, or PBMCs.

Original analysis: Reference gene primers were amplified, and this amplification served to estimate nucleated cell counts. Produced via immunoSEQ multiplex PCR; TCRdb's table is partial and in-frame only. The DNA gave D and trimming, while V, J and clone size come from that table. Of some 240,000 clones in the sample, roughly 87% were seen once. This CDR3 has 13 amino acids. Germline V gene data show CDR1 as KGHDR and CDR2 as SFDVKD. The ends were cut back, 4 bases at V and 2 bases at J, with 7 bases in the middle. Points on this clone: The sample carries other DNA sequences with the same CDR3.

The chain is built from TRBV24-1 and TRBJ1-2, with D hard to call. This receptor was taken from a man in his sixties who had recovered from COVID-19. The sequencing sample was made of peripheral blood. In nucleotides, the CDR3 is TGTGCCACCAGTGAGACGGGAAACTATGGCTACACCTTC. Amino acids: CATSETGNYGYTF.